The 19 T cell receptor beta chains below all came from one sample that was sequenced in a study of technical replicates of blood from a few donors. Clones were sequenced by immunoSEQ multiplex PCR, and TCRdb holds only the in-frame ones, with some missing. The repertoire holds 9,500 to 15,000 clones, roughly 80% seen once, with approximately 15% in the top ten. What was sequenced was PBMCs. These receptors came from a human donor in good health.

This clone came up once. This sequence joins TRBV28 and TRBJ1-5, with 9 bases matching TRBD1. CDR3 length equals 16 residues. Trimming cost V 5 bases and J 6 bases; bases outside gene matches: 11. CDR1 is MDHEN, CDR2 SYDVKM, per germline. This CDR3 is CASSPDSGQGVQPQHF. In DNA, the CDR3 is TGTGCCAGCAGTCCGGATTCGGGACAGGGCGTTCAGCCCCAGCATTTT. Combining the CDR3 with reference TRBV28 and TRBJ1-5 gives the whole variable domain DVKVTQSSRYLVKRTGEKVFLECVQDMDHENMFWYRQDPGLGLRLIYFSYDVKMKEKGDIPEGYSVSREKKERFSLILESASTNQTSMYLCASSPDSGQGVQPQHFGDGTRLSIL.

The genes are TRBV30 and TRBJ2-5; 7 bases line up with TRBD2. With 3 bases clipped from V and 2 bases from J, the junction kept 6 bases outside the gene matches. Germline V gene sequence: CDR1 GTSNPN, CDR2 SVGIG (reference sequence). The CDR3 runs to 14 residues. The CDR3: CAWSGDYVQETQYF. CDR3 sequence (DNA): TGTGCCTGGAGCGGGGACTACGTACAAGAGACCCAGTACTTC.

The rearrangement joins TRBV30 to TRBJ1-5; D gene uncertain. The CDR3 is 14 residues long. Germline CDR1 and CDR2: GTSNPN and SVGIG (reference sequence). The ends were cut back, 2 bases at V and 4 bases at J, with 12 bases in the middle. Here the CDR3 DNA reads TGTGCCTGGAGTCCCCGGGAGTGGAATCAGCCCCAGCATTTT. It translates to CAWSPREWNQPQHF.

This chain links TRBV1 with TRBJ2-4; the DNA was not used to check the table's D call, TRBD2. TRBV1 is designated a pseudogene. This CDR3 has 17 residues. CDR3 nucleotides: TGCACCAGCAGCCACATCACTAGCGGGATAGCCAAAAACATTCAGTACTTC. It yields the protein CTSSHITSGIAKNIQYF.

A word on this clone: One end of the junction is discordant with germline, which a read error may explain. The chain couples TRBV2 to TRBJ2-2, with D possibly TRBD2 on 6 matching bases. Looked up from germline, CDR1 is SNHLY and CDR2 is FYNNEI. The CDR3 runs to 14 residues. Here the CDR3 reads CASSEGSSAGELFF. DNA for the CDR3: TGTGCCAGCAGCGAAGGCTCTAGCGCCGGGGAGCTGTTTTTT.

The gene calls are TRBV19 and TRBJ2-3; TRBD2 aligns across 8 bases. The CDR3 consists of 14 residues. Trimming took 7 bases from V and 2 from J; bases not matched to a gene: 5. Germline CDR1 reads LNHDA; CDR2 reads SQIVND (reference sequence). Here the CDR3 reads CASTRGGNTDTQYF. For the CDR3, the DNA is TGTGCCAGTACCCGGGGGGGGAACACAGATACGCAGTATTTT.

CDR3 sequence (DNA): TGTGCCAGCAGTGAAGGGGCTAGCGCAAACACAGATACGCAGTATTTT. Translated: CASSEGASANTDTQYF. The V gene is TRBV25-1, the J gene TRBJ2-3, with D possibly matching TRBD2 (6 bases). Trimming removed 2 bases at V and 2 bases at J, with 14 bases between. Germline V gene sequence: CDR1 MGHDK, CDR2 SYGVNS. CDR3 length equals 16 residues.

This clone was detected a few times. The rearrangement joins TRBV30 to TRBJ1-4; D is unclear. V dropped 3 bases and J dropped 3 bases, with 11 bases sitting between them. The CDR3 spans 14 residues. CDR1 and CDR2 from the germline V gene are GTSNPN and SVGIG (reference sequence). CDR3 region: CAWSPSSANEKLFF. The CDR3 bases are TGTGCCTGGAGCCCCTCCTCGGCTAATGAAAAACTGTTTTTT.

The table lists this clone with a count of one. The chain couples TRBV30 to TRBJ2-6; D ambiguous. This CDR3 has 16 amino acids. The V gene's germline CDR1 is GTSNPN and CDR2 SVGIG (reference sequence). Trimming took off 1 base at V and 2 bases at J, with 12 bases between the two ends. The CDR3 region is CAWSELKETGANVLTF. In DNA form, the CDR3 reads TGTGCCTGGAGTGAACTAAAGGAGACTGGGGCCAACGTCCTGACTTTC.

V is TRBV25-1 and J is TRBJ1-2; D might be TRBD1 (5 bases). Per germline, CDR1 MGHDK and CDR2 SYGVNS. The CDR3 is 16 amino acids. The germline V and J ends were trimmed by 3 bases and 5 bases, with 19 bases remaining between them. The CDR3 coding sequence is TGTGCCAGCAGTGATCACGGGCAGGGCATCTTATATGGCTACACCTTC. Translation: CASSDHGQGILYGYTF.

This clone came up once. This chain links TRBV6-1 with TRBJ1-1; D remains unclear. CDR3 size: 13 residues. Between the trimmed V and J ends, which lost 6 bases and 1 base, there was a span of 9 bases. The germline V gene has CDR1 MNHNS and CDR2 SASEGT. The CDR3 is CASRKDWNTEAFF. The CDR3 coding sequence is TGTGCCAGCAGGAAAGACTGGAACACTGAAGCTTTCTTT.

This clone came up once. The chain carries TRBV7-6 and TRBJ2-5, with 7 bases aligning to TRBD2. The germline V gene encodes CDR1 SGHVS and CDR2 FNYEAQ. Trimming removed 1 base from V and 5 bases from J; junction bases left unmatched: 7. This CDR3 is 15 amino acids long. The CDR3 sequence: CASSLGAGYRETQYF. As DNA, the CDR3 is TGTGCCAGCAGCTTAGGAGCGGGGTATAGGGAGACCCAGTACTTC.

The chain uses TRBV27 and TRBJ2-7, with 12 positions matching TRBD2. Per germline, CDR1 MNHEY and CDR2 SMNVEV (reference sequence). Unmatched junction bases numbered 4, after V lost 2 bases and J lost 2 bases. The CDR3 loop spans 16 amino acids. For the CDR3, the DNA is TGTGCCAGCAGTTTAATACTAGCGGGAGGCACCTACGAGCAGTACTTC. This gives the protein CASSLILAGGTYEQYF.

V is TRBV5-1 and J is TRBJ2-5; 7 bases agree with TRBD2. The length of the CDR3 is 15 residues. Per germline, CDR1 SGHRS and CDR2 YFSETQ. Trimming removed 5 bases from V and 5 bases from J; junction bases left unmatched: 12. The CDR3 region has the DNA TGCGCCAGCAGAAGGGGAGGGCCAGAGGGTGAGACCCAGTACTTC. It specifies CASRRGGPEGETQYF.

The CDR3 protein is CASSLGGISNQPQHF. The DNA for the CDR3 is TGTGCCAGCAGTTTAGGAGGGATTAGCAATCAGCCCCAGCATTTT. The gene calls are TRBV28 and TRBJ1-5; D unresolved. The germline gives CDR1 MDHEN, CDR2 SYDVKM. V dropped 2 bases and J dropped 0 bases, with 8 bases sitting between them. The CDR3 contains 15 residues.

V and J are TRBV5-1 and TRBJ2-7, with TRBD1 as a possible D gene (6 bases). Germline V CDR1 and CDR2: SGHRS, YFSETQ. CDR3 length: 18 residues. V lost 4 bases and J lost 7, with 30 bases in between. Here the CDR3 reads CASSPVTGHTSPTKEQYF. The CDR3 coding sequence is TGCGCCAGCAGCCCCGTTACGGGACACACCAGTCCTACGAAAGAGCAGTACTTC.

V usage is TRBV6-1 and J usage is TRBJ2-7, with 10 bases identical to TRBD1. With V trimmed by 6 bases and J by 3 bases, 5 bases remained unmatched. The CDR3 totals 14 residues. Germline-derived CDR1 and CDR2 are MNHNS and SASEGT. The CDR3 DNA reads TGTGCCAGCAGGTGGACAGGGGGGGACTACGAGCAGTACTTC. It codes for CASRWTGGDYEQYF.

The chain carries TRBV28 and TRBJ1-1; TRBD1 agrees at 8 bases. With 2 bases clipped from V and 1 base from J, the junction kept 3 bases outside the gene matches. This CDR3 spans 15 amino acids. The V gene's germline CDR1 is MDHEN and CDR2 SYDVKM. CDR3 coding DNA: TGTGCCAGCAGTTTACAAGGACAGGGGAACACTGAAGCTTTCTTT. Residues: CASSLQGQGNTEAFF.

The rearrangement joins TRBV6-1 to TRBJ2-2; 7 bases are a match to TRBD1. Trimming removed 6 bases from V and 3 bases from J; junction bases left unmatched: 4. From germline, CDR1 is MNHNS and CDR2 SASEGT. This CDR3 spans 14 amino acids. CDR3: CASRPTGDTGELFF. The CDR3 nucleotides are TGTGCCAGCAGACCAACAGGGGACACCGGGGAGCTGTTTTTT.